This T cell receptor beta chain was identified in a study of blood T cell repertoires in COVID-19. Libraries were prepared by immunoSEQ multiplex PCR; TCRdb keeps only in-frame clonotypes and omits some of them. The sample contains about 69,000 clones, 90% of which appear only once. CDR1 LGHNA and CDR2 YNFKEQ come from the germline V gene. The CDR3 covers 14 residues. Trimming shortened V by 0 bases and J by 3 bases, and 9 bases separated the two germline ends. The receptor's source is a woman between 18 and 29 years old with acute or convalescent COVID-19. V is TRBV4-2 and J is TRBJ2-7; D may be TRBD2 (5 bases). Sample: peripheral blood. CDR3 amino acids: CASSQDQLDYEQYF. CDR3 coding DNA: TGTGCCAGCAGCCAAGACCAACTAGACTACGAGCAGTACTTC.